The TCR beta chain under discussion was sequenced for a study of T cells after yellow fever vaccination. Study summary: With SMART-Seq v4 Ultra Low Input, the fractions containing low cell numbers were prepared.

MiXCR, run by TCRdb on the 5' RACE reads, gives a single entry per CDR3 protein. This table has about 230,000 distinct CDR3 sequences, roughly 6.3% appearing once. In this sample, this clonotype turned up many times. The antigen is not known. Study outcomes and limitations: FACS-sorted repertoires might harbor abundant contaminating clonotypes from the bulk population. Most clones from primary vaccination were detected again post-booster (roughly 96% CD4, about 88% CD8).

This CDR3 spans 16 amino acids. J gave up 4 bases and V 7 bases, and 15 bases lay outside the gene matches. The input for sequencing was CD4+ T cells sorted from PBMCs, taken on the day of the yellow fever booster vaccination. The chain combines TRBV12-3 or TRBV12-4 with TRBJ1-1; TRBD1 agrees at 7 bases. This clonotype was obtained from a man aged 30 to 45 who received the YFV17D yellow fever vaccine. The CDR3 coding sequence is TGTGCCAGCAATTCGGACAGGAGGAGCGGTCCCACTGAAGCTTTCTTT. As protein: CASNSDRRSGPTEAFF.